Each of the 6 T cell receptor beta chains below was sequenced from the same sample in a study of blood T cells in healthy people across ages. A J-beta primer mix and a sample-barcoded 5' primer were used in a second PCR of roughly 7 to 12 cycles. MiXCR, applied by TCRdb to the 5' RACE reads, yields one record per CDR3 protein. The sample has about 1.4 million distinct CDR3 sequences; roughly 60% are singletons. The sequencing sample was made of blood. The receptors come from a man aged 18 to 29 in good health.

This clonotype was picked up one time. The chain carries TRBV5-1 and TRBJ2-5; possible D gene TRBD1, 5 bases. Trimming took 4 bases from V and 5 from J, leaving 21 bases between them. This CDR3 is built from 16 residues. The germline gives CDR1 SGHRS, CDR2 YFSETQ. This CDR3 is CASSPTGLDPIETQYF. The CDR3 DNA is TGCGCCAGCAGCCCAACAGGTCTCGACCCGATTGAGACCCAGTACTTC.

This clonotype was observed a handful of times. The chain is built from TRBV29-1 and TRBJ2-7, with 7 bases identical to TRBD2. The CDR3 covers 14 residues. J lost 3 bases, V lost 0 bases, and 5 bases had no gene match. CDR1 and CDR2 from the germline V gene are SQVTM and ANQGSEA. CDR3 sequence: CSVEDAGEGYEQYF. CDR3 coding DNA: TGCAGCGTTGAAGATGCGGGGGAAGGCTACGAGCAGTACTTC.

This clonotype turned up a few times. V is TRBV5-1 and J is TRBJ2-5; no reliable D call. TRBJ2-7 matches the DNA end more closely, so the J call is doubtful. Germline values: CDR1 SGHRS, CDR2 YFSETQ. The CDR3 loop spans 12 amino acids. The CDR3 loop reads CASSKNNYEQYF. CDR3 coding DNA: TGCGCCAGCAGCAAAAACAACTACGAGCAGTACTTC.

The V and J genes are TRBV29-1 and TRBJ1-2; weak D call: TRBD1 (6 bases). This CDR3 region has 13 residues. Trimming stripped 4 bases from V and 5 bases from J, with 14 bases between. Germline V gives CDR1 SQVTM, CDR2 ANQGSEA. The CDR3 DNA follows: TGCAGCGTTGGAACGGGGGCCGGGTATGGCTACACCTTC. Translation gives CSVGTGAGYGYTF.

V and J are TRBV15 and TRBJ2-1, with 8 nucleotides matching TRBD1. This CDR3 is 16 amino acids long. The J segment lost 6 bases and the V segment lost 6 bases, leaving 13 bases of the junction unmatched. The germline V gene encodes CDR1 LNHNV and CDR2 YYDKDF (reference sequence). Here the CDR3 reads CATRTVGQGRRNEQFF. CDR3 bases: TGTGCCACCAGAACCGTCGGACAGGGAAGGCGCAATGAGCAGTTCTTC.

The chain uses TRBV29-1 and TRBJ1-4; tentatively, D is TRBD1 (6 bases). The germline gives CDR1 SQVTM, CDR2 ANQGSEA. The ends were cut back, 1 base at V and 10 bases at J, with 10 bases in the middle. The CDR3 sequence is 12 residues long. In DNA, the CDR3 is TGCAGCGTTGAAGGGGCCAGGGGAAAACTGTTTTTT. Its protein product is CSVEGARGKLFF. Full variable domain (remainder filled in from reference TRBV29-1 and TRBJ1-4): SAVISQKPSRDICQRGTSLTIQCQVDSQVTMMFWYRQQPGQSLTLIATANQGSEATYESGFVIDKFPISRPNLTFSTLTVSNMSPEDSSIYLCSVEGARGKLFFGSGTQLSVL.